Presented here are 3 T cell receptor beta chains from one specimen sequenced in a study of blood T cell repertoires in COVID-19. Generated by immunoSEQ multiplex PCR, the TCRdb table keeps only in-frame clones and is missing some. The data hold about 73,000 clones, with around 80% observed a single time. Sequencing was done on a sample of peripheral blood. These receptors all stem from a man older than 75 with active or convalescent COVID-19.

This clone was detected only once. J is TRBJ2-1 and V is TRBV12-5; tentative D call: TRBD1 (5 bases). Trimming removed 5 bases from V and 2 bases from J, with 13 bases in between. The CDR3 contains 15 residues. Per the germline V gene, CDR1 is LGHNT and CDR2 is FRNRAP. As DNA, the CDR3 is TGTGCTAGTGGTCTAAGGGGTTTACCCTACAATGAGCAGTTCTTC. It translates to CASGLRGLPYNEQFF.

CDR3 nucleotides: TGTGCCAGTAACCCTCTGGGGGGGTACGGTAATGAAAAACTGTTTTTT. It translates to CASNPLGGYGNEKLFF. The J gene is TRBJ1-4, the V gene TRBV19, with a tentative D call TRBD1 (5 bases). V dropped 7 bases and J dropped 4 bases, with 19 bases sitting between them. Germline V CDR1 and CDR2: LNHDA, SQIVND (reference sequence). The CDR3 is 16 residues long.

The chain joins TRBV19 to TRBJ2-3; tentative D call: TRBD2 (5 bases). CDR3 length equals 19 residues. The V and J ends lost 1 base and 3 bases respectively, with 23 bases between them. CDR1 LNHDA and CDR2 SQIVND come from the germline V gene (reference sequence). The CDR3 protein is CASSIVSRTELGGTDTQYF. The CDR3 DNA is TGTGCCAGTAGTATAGTATCCCGGACGGAACTCGGAGGTACAGATACGCAGTATTTT.